This TCR beta chain originates from a study of CD8 T cells in Susac syndrome. Random hexamers were used to reverse transcribe an amount of about 0.45 to 1 ug RNA. It was immunoSEQ multiplex PCR that amplified TCR beta CDR3 across 54 Vbeta and 13 Jbeta. One entry per CDR3 protein, called by TCRdb with MiXCR from the immunoSEQ multiplex PCR reads. The sample includes 70,000 or so distinct CDR3 sequences, about 94% of them seen just once. Each multiple sclerosis control was a treatment-naive patient with relapsing-remitting disease that was either stable or active. V lost 3 bases, J lost 5 bases, and 14 bases stayed unmatched. The CDR3 extends over 17 amino acids.

The receptor's source is a human donor with multiple sclerosis. This chain links TRBV12-3 or TRBV12-4 with TRBJ2-7; 9 nucleotides align to TRBD2. The sequenced material came from CD8+ T cells from PBMCs. DNA of the CDR3: TGTGCCAGCAGTTTCTTAGGAGGGCGGGAGGGCACCCACGAGCAGTACTTC. It codes for CASSFLGGREGTHEQYF.